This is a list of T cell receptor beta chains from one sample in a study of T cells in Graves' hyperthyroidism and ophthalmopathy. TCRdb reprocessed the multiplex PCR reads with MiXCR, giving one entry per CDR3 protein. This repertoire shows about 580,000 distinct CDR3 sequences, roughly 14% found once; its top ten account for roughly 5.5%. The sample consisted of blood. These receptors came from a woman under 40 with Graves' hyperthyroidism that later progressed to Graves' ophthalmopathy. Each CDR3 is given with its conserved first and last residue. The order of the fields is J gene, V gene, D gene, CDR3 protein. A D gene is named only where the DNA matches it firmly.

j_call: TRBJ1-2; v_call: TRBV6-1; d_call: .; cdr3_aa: CASSGDGFYGYTF
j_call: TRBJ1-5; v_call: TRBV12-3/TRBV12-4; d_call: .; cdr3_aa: CASSFGVSDRNQPQHF
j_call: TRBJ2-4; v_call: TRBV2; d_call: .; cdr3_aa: CASSGTETFPKNTQYF
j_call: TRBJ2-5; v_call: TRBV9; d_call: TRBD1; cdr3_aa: CASSARQGAETQYF
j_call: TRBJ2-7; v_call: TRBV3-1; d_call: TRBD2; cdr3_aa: CASSQGRGRASYEQYF
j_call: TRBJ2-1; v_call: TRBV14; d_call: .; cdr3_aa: CASSQETRDQYNEQFF
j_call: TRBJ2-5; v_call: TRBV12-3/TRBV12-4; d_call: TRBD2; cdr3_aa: CASSFGLAGVAQETQYF
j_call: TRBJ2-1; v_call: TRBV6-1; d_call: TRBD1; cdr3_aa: CASSSGTGGTNEQFF
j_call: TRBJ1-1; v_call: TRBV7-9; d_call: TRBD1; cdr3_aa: CAGRGDSSNTEAFF
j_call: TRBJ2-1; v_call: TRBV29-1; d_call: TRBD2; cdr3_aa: CSVDSSLAGAHNEQFF
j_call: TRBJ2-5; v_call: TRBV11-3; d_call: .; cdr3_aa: CASSLVGQLETQYF
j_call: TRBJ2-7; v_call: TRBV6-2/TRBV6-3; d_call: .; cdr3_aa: CASSSTDIYEQYF
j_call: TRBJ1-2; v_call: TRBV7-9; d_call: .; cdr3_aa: CASSFENYGYTF
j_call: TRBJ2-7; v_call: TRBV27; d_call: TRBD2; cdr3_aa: CASSFRAGGSYEQYF
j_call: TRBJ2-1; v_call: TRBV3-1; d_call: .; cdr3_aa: CASSQENLANEQFF
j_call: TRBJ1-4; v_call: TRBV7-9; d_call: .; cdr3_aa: CASSFDYSGRRLDTTNEKLFF
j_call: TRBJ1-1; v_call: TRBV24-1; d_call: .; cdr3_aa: CATKSAWNTEAFF
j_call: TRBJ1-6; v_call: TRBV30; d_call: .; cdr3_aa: CAWSPTGQYYSPLHF
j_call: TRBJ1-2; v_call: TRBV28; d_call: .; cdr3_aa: CASRTGGANYGYTF
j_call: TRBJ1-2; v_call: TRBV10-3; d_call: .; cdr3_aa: CARTLNRASNYGYTF
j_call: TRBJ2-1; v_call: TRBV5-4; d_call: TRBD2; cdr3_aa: CASSPGSGSLDEQFF
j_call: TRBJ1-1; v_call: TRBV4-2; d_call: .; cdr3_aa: CASSQDLENTEAFF